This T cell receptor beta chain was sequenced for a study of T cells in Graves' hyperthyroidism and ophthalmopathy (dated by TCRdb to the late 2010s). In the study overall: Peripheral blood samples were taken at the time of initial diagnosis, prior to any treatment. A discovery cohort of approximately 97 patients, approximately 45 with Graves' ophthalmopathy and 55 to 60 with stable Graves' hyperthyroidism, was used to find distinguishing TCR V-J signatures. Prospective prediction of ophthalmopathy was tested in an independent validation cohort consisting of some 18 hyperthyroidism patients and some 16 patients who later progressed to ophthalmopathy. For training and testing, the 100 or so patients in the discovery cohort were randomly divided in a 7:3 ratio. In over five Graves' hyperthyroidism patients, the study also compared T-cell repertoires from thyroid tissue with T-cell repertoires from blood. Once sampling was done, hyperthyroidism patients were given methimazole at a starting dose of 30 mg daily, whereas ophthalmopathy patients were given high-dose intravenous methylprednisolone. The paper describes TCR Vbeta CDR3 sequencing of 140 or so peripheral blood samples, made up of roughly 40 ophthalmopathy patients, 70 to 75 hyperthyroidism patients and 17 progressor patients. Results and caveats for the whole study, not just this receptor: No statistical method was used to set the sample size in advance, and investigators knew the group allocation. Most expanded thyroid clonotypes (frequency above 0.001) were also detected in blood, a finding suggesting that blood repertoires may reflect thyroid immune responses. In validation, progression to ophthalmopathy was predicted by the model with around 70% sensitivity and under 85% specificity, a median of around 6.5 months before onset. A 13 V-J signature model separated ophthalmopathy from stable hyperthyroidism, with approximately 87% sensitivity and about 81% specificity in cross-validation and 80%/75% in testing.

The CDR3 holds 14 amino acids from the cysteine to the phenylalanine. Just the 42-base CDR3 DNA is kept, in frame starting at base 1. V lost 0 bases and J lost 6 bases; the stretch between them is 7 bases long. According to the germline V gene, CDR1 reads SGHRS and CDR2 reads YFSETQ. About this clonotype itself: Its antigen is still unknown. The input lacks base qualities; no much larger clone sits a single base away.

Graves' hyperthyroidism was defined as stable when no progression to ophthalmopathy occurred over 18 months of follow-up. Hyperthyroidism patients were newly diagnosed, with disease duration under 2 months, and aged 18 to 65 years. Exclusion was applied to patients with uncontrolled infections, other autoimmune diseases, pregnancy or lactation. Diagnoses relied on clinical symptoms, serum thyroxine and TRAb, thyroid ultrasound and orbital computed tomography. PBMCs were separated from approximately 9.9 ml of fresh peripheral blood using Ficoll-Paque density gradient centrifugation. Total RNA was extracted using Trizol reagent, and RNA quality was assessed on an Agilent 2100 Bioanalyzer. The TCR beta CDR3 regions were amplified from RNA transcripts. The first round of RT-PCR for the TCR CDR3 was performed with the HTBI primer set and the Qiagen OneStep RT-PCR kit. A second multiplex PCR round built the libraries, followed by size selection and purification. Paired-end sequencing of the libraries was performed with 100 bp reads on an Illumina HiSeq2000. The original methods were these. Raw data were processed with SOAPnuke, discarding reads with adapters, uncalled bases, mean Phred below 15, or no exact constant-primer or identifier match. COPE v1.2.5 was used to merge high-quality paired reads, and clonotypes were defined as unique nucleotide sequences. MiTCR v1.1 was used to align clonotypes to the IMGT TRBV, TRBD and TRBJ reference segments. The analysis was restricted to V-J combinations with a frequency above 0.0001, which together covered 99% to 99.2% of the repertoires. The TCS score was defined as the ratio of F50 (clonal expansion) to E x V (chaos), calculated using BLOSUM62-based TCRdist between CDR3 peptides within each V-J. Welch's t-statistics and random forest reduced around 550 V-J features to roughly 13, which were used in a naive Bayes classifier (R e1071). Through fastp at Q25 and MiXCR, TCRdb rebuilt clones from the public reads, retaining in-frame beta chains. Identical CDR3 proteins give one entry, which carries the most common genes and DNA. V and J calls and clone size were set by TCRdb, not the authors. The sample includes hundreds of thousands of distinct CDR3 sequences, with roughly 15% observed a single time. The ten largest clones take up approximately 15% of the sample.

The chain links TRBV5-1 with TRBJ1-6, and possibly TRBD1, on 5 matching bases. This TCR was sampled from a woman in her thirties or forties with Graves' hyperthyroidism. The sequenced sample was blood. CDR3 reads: CASSLGRGNSPLHF. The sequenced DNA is TGCGCCAGCAGCTTGGGGAGGGGTAATTCACCCCTCCACTTT.